The 32 T cell receptor beta chains below all came from one sample that was sequenced in a study of spatial heterogeneity in lung cancer. Their specific antigens are unknown. Time point described: sample taken at primary tumor resection. Whole-study results and caveats: One measure, the expanded intratumoral alpha and beta TCR count, tracked tumor mutation counts.

MiXCR, run by TCRdb on the 5' RACE reads, gives a single entry per CDR3 protein. The table shows fewer than 15,000 distinct CDR3 sequences, with roughly 5.4% occurring only once. Sequenced material: lung tumor tissue, taken at surgery. Receptors were obtained from a female donor with early-stage non-small cell lung cancer.

This clonotype was counted many times. CDR3 protein: CASSTRTGGDFSGNTIYF. CDR3 DNA sequence: TGTGCCAGCAGTACTCGGACAGGTGGGGATTTCTCTGGAAACACCATATATTTT. J is TRBJ1-3 and V is TRBV28; the match to TRBD1 covers 7 bases. CDR3 size: 18 residues. In germline, CDR1 is MDHEN, CDR2 SYDVKM. V trimming: 5 bases; J trimming: 0 bases; junction bases outside the gene matches: 13.

This clonotype came up many times. At one end, the junction sequence differs from germline, possibly due to a read error. The gene calls are TRBV5-4 and TRBJ2-1, with TRBD2 matching over 9 bases. Germline V gene data show CDR1 as SGHNT and CDR2 as YYREEE (reference sequence). The CDR3 contains 12 residues. Written as DNA, the CDR3 is TGTGCCAGCAGCTCCCGTGGTAGCGGGGGATCGTTC. Protein sequence: CASSSRGSGGSF.

Sample share makes this clonotype large. This rearrangement joins TRBV29-1 to TRBJ2-5; D gene ambiguous. V was trimmed by 5 bases and J by 4 bases, leaving 8 bases between them. CDR1 is SQVTM and CDR2 is ANQGSEA in the germline V gene. The CDR3 contains 11 residues. In nucleotides, the CDR3 is TGCAGCGTTAGGGCGGTAGAGACCCAGTACTTC. Amino acid sequence: CSVRAVETQYF.

This clonotype is medium-sized in the sample. This chain joins TRBV29-1 and TRBJ2-1; the D gene could be TRBD1 or TRBD2 (6 bases each). Per germline, CDR1 SQVTM and CDR2 ANQGSEA. V was pared by 5 bases and J by 0 bases, with 17 bases between. The CDR3 totals 16 residues. CDR3 nucleotide sequence: TGCAGCGTTTGGGGGGCGGAGGGGAGCTCCTACAATGAGCAGTTCTTC. The encoded protein is CSVWGAEGSSYNEQFF.

This clonotype has a count of ten or more. The chain uses TRBV6-5 and TRBJ2-1; no clear D. Trimming stripped 6 bases from V and 9 bases from J, with 12 bases between. CDR1 is MNHEY and CDR2 is SVGAGI in the germline V gene. The CDR3 has 12 residues. The CDR3 protein is CASRTSHSEQFF. As DNA, the CDR3 is TGTGCCAGCAGAACATCCCACAGTGAGCAGTTCTTC.

By its share, this clonotype is medium-sized (0.01 to 0.1%). The chain recombines TRBV7-9 with TRBJ1-2; perhaps TRBD1 as D (5 bases). V was trimmed by 5 bases and J by 4 bases, leaving 17 bases between them. The CDR3 contains 15 residues. Per germline, CDR1 SEHNR and CDR2 FQNEAQ (reference sequence). CDR3 sequence reads: CASSPLRTLGYGYTF. In nucleotides, the CDR3 is TGTGCCAGCAGCCCCCTGAGGACATTGGGCTATGGCTACACCTTC.

This clonotype was picked up many times. The chain employs TRBV30 and TRBJ1-6, with unresolved D. The germline V gene has CDR1 GTSNPN and CDR2 SVGIG (reference sequence). The CDR3 has 14 amino acids. Trimming took 0 bases from V and 8 from J, leaving 11 bases between them. CDR3 sequence: CAWSVGSDYSPLHF. The CDR3 DNA reads TGTGCCTGGAGTGTGGGCAGTGACTATTCACCCCTCCACTTT.

This clonotype was recorded many times. The rearrangement joins TRBV15 to TRBJ1-3; D unclear. Trimming removed 3 bases from V and 0 bases from J, with 9 bases in between. Per the germline V gene, CDR1 is LNHNV and CDR2 is YYDKDF (reference sequence). CDR3 length equals 15 residues. The CDR3 region is CATSRGFASGNTIYF. CDR3 coding DNA: TGTGCCACCAGCAGGGGGTTTGCCTCTGGAAACACCATATATTTT.

The sample holds many counts of this clonotype. The V call is TRBV2, the J call TRBJ2-2; no clear D gene. The CDR3 contains 13 residues. The V gene lost 6 bases and the J gene lost 6 bases, with 11 bases spanning the gap. Germline CDR1 is SNHLY and CDR2 is FYNNEI. CDR3 residues: CASRMVGSGELFF. The CDR3 DNA reads TGTGCCAGCAGAATGGTGGGCTCCGGGGAGCTGTTTTTT.

This clonotype showed up many times. The genes are TRBV5-4 and TRBJ2-1; 8 nucleotides match TRBD1. This CDR3 contains 16 residues. Per germline, CDR1 SGHNT and CDR2 YYREEE (reference sequence). The junction had 10 bases not matched to a gene; V was cut back by 0 bases and J by 8 bases. The CDR3 is CASSLGPGTGVDEQFF. DNA for the CDR3: TGTGCCAGCAGCTTGGGGCCCGGGACAGGAGTCGATGAGCAGTTCTTC.

This clonotype was seen many times. The J gene is TRBJ1-6, the V gene TRBV5-1; the D gene is possibly TRBD1 (6 bases). This CDR3 region has 16 residues. Germline assignment: CDR1 SGHRS and CDR2 YFSETQ. Trimming removed 0 bases at V and 7 bases at J, with 14 bases between. The CDR3 sequence is CASSLATGSSNSPLHF. Here the CDR3 DNA reads TGCGCCAGCAGCTTGGCCACAGGGAGCTCAAATTCACCCCTCCACTTT.

Ten or more counts support this clonotype. In DNA, the CDR3 is TGCAGTGCTACATACCCGGACGAGACCCAGTACTTC. Its protein is CSATYPDETQYF. The rearrangement uses TRBV20-1 and TRBJ2-5; D remains ambiguous. Per the germline V gene, CDR1 is DFQATT and CDR2 is SNEGSKA (reference sequence). V gave up 4 bases and J gave up 5 bases, with 11 bases separating them. The CDR3 consists of 12 residues.

In this sample, this clonotype turned up many times. V gene TRBV20-1 combines with J gene TRBJ1-2, with 9 nucleotides matching TRBD1. The CDR3 has 18 residues. In germline, CDR1 is DFQATT, CDR2 SNEGSKA (reference sequence). The V gene end was trimmed by 5 bases and the J gene end by 8 bases; junction bases not matched to a gene: 24. The CDR3 sequence is CSASRRFAGQGTRYGYTF. CDR3 sequence (DNA): TGCAGTGCTTCCCGACGTTTCGCGGGACAGGGTACGAGATACGGCTACACCTTC.

This clonotype was recorded at least ten times. The chain employs TRBV27 and TRBJ2-1; possible D gene TRBD2, 5 bases. The V gene's germline CDR1 is MNHEY and CDR2 SMNVEV (reference sequence). V was pared by 0 bases and J by 9 bases, with 12 bases between. The CDR3 totals 14 residues. The CDR3 DNA is TGTGCCAGCAGTTTATCGAAGGTCGAGGGTGAGCAGTTCTTC. Translated: CASSLSKVEGEQFF.

This clonotype appeared many times. CDR3 coding DNA: TGTGCCAGCAGCGTCTCCCGGGACGCGCGTGAGCAGTTCTTC. Translation: CASSVSRDAREQFF. The genes are TRBV7-3 and TRBJ2-1; the D gene could be TRBD1 or TRBD2 (5 bases each). The CDR3 runs to 14 residues. CDR1 and CDR2 from the germline V gene are SGHTA and FQGTGA. Between the trimmed V and J ends, which lost 5 bases and 9 bases, there was a span of 17 bases.

This clonotype was picked up many times. This chain links TRBV4-2 with TRBJ2-1; D is perhaps TRBD2 (5 bases). The V end was cut by 2 bases, the J end by 8 bases, with 19 bases between. The CDR3 runs to 16 residues. The germline V gene encodes CDR1 LGHNA and CDR2 YNFKEQ. The CDR3 DNA reads TGTGCCAGCAGCCAAATAATCGGGGATTCTGGGCATGAGCAGTTCTTC. It codes for CASSQIIGDSGHEQFF.

This clonotype has at least ten counts. This sequence joins TRBV4-3 and TRBJ2-1; D gene unclear. V was shortened by 4 bases and J by 0 bases, with 10 bases between the two germline ends. Germline V lookup: CDR1 LGHNA, CDR2 YSLEER. The CDR3 has 15 amino acids. CDR3: CASSPSLTSYNEQFF. CDR3 in DNA: TGCGCCAGCAGCCCCTCTTTGACCTCCTACAATGAGCAGTTCTTC.

This clonotype qualifies as large. The chain recombines TRBV2 with TRBJ1-5; 7 nucleotides line up with TRBD1. Trimming cost V 6 bases and J 13 bases; bases outside gene matches: 9. There are 12 residues in the CDR3. Germline values: CDR1 SNHLY, CDR2 FYNNEI. The CDR3 region has the DNA TGTGCCAGCAGCACAGGGGCCTCGACTCAGCATTTT. Translation gives CASSTGASTQHF.

In its sample, this clonotype is medium-sized. V gene TRBV6-1 combines with J gene TRBJ1-5, with 9 bases fitting TRBD1. CDR1 is MNHNS, CDR2 SASEGT, per germline. Trimming removed 6 bases from V and 2 bases from J; junction bases left unmatched: 17. The CDR3 has 19 amino acids. CDR3 loop: CASRGTGQGLAVGNQPQHF. CDR3 coding DNA: TGTGCCAGCAGAGGAACGGGACAGGGACTCGCAGTGGGCAATCAGCCCCAGCATTTT.

Within the sample, this clonotype is medium-sized. J is TRBJ2-6 and V is TRBV9, with D perhaps TRBD1 (6 bases). Trimming shortened V by 1 base and J by 3 bases, and 17 bases separated the two germline ends. CDR1 and CDR2 from the germline V gene are SGDLS and YYNGEE. CDR3 size: 18 residues. The CDR3 DNA follows: TGTGCCAGCAGCGTAAGGAACAGGGTGGCAAGTGGGGCCAACGTCCTGACTTTC. Encoded protein: CASSVRNRVASGANVLTF.

This clonotype is labeled medium-sized. The rearrangement joins TRBV7-7 to TRBJ2-2, with 12 bases matching TRBD2. Trimming at V came to 5 bases and at J to 5 bases, leaving 9 bases not matched to a gene. CDR1 is SSHAT and CDR2 is FNYEAQ in the germline V gene (reference sequence). The CDR3 is 17 amino acids. This CDR3 reads CASSAKRLAGVTGELFF. The CDR3 region has the DNA TGTGCCAGCAGCGCGAAGCGACTAGCGGGGGTTACCGGGGAGCTGTTTTTT.

In its sample, this clonotype was seen many times. As DNA, the CDR3 is TGCGCCAGCAGCTTGGATGGGGGCGGAATGCTGTACGAGCAGTACTTC. Amino acids: CASSLDGGGMLYEQYF. The rearrangement joins TRBV5-1 to TRBJ2-7; D perhaps matches TRBD1 (6 bases). Germline V gene lookup returns CDR1 SGHRS and CDR2 YFSETQ. Trimming pared 0 bases from V and 4 bases from J, leaving 17 bases between. CDR3 length equals 16 residues.

This clonotype was seen repeatedly, ten times or more. The chain combines TRBV20-1 with TRBJ1-1; no reliable D call. The V and J ends lost 2 bases and 2 bases respectively, with 15 bases between them. The CDR3 has 15 residues. Germline V gene lookup returns CDR1 DFQATT and CDR2 SNEGSKA (reference sequence). DNA of the CDR3: TGCAGTGCTAGAAACCAGGACTTTTTTAACACTGAAGCTTTCTTT. Translating it yields CSARNQDFFNTEAFF.

This clonotype qualifies as medium-sized. The chain carries TRBV7-9 and TRBJ2-5; no firm D call. The CDR3 sequence is 11 residues long. V was trimmed by 3 bases and J by 7 bases, leaving 6 bases between them. CDR1 is SEHNR and CDR2 is FQNEAQ in the germline V gene (reference sequence). Here the CDR3 reads CASSFTGTQYF. The DNA for the CDR3 is TGTGCCAGCAGCTTTACTGGGACCCAGTACTTC. Supplemented by reference TRBV7-9 and TRBJ2-5, the full variable domain reads DTGVSQNPRHKITKRGQNVTFRCDPISEHNRLYWYRQTLGQGPEFLTYFQNEAQLEKSRLLSDRFSAERPKGSFSTLEIQRTEQGDSAMYLCASSFTGTQYFGPGTRLLVL.

This clonotype has at least ten counts. The V gene is TRBV10-3, the J gene TRBJ2-1; maybe TRBD2 (5 bases). Germline assignment: CDR1 ENHRY and CDR2 SYGVKD. This CDR3 has 17 amino acids. Trimming took off 7 bases at V and 6 bases at J, with 25 bases between the two ends. The chain's CDR3 is CAINPGRTGSSSNEQFF. Written as DNA, the CDR3 is TGTGCCATCAACCCTGGCAGGACGGGATCTTCGAGCAATGAGCAGTTCTTC.

Ten or more counts support this clonotype. J is TRBJ1-2 and V is TRBV3-1; D remains unclear. This CDR3 is 15 amino acids long. Trimming removed 1 base from V and 3 bases from J, with 12 bases in between. From germline, CDR1 is LGHDT and CDR2 YNNKEL (reference sequence). CDR3 region: CASSQGPFGDYGYTF. The CDR3 DNA reads as TGTGCCAGCAGCCAAGGGCCCTTTGGGGACTATGGCTACACCTTC.

This clonotype was seen at least ten times. The V call is TRBV6-1, the J call TRBJ2-7, with 9 bases aligning to TRBD1. Germline V gene sequence: CDR1 MNHNS, CDR2 SASEGT. This CDR3 region has 15 residues. V lost 3 bases to trimming and J lost 1 base; unmatched junction nucleotides: 4. CDR3 sequence: CASSDIGTGSYEQYF. CDR3 sequence (DNA): TGTGCCAGCAGTGACATAGGGACAGGGTCCTACGAGCAGTACTTC.

Many counts were recorded for this clonotype. The J gene is TRBJ1-2, the V gene TRBV4-2; 10 nucleotides match TRBD1. CDR1 is LGHNA, CDR2 YNFKEQ, per germline. The CDR3 is 14 residues long. V shed 9 bases and J 5 bases; nucleotides not matched to a gene: 9. CDR3 nucleotide sequence: TGTGCCAGTAAAGCCGGACAGGGGGTGTATGGCTACACCTTC. This encodes CASKAGQGVYGYTF.

This clonotype was detected many times. The rearrangement uses TRBV28 and TRBJ2-2, with D possibly called TRBD1 or TRBD2 (5 bases each). The CDR3 has 14 amino acids. V gave up 5 bases and J gave up 6 bases, with 13 bases separating them. The V gene's germline CDR1 is MDHEN and CDR2 SYDVKM. DNA for the CDR3: TGTGCCAGCAGTCCGAACAGGCGGGCCGGGGAGCTGTTTTTT. Protein: CASSPNRRAGELFF.

This clonotype has at least ten counts. V gene TRBV7-9 combines with J gene TRBJ2-1; D gene unclear. Trimming removed 1 base from V and 5 bases from J, with 18 bases in between. This CDR3 has 17 residues. Germline assignment: CDR1 SEHNR and CDR2 FQNEAQ (reference sequence). This CDR3 reads CASSLGRGMPTHNEQFF. CDR3 nucleotides: TGTGCCAGCAGCTTAGGGCGCGGAATGCCAACCCACAATGAGCAGTTCTTC.

This clonotype was seen repeatedly, ten times or more. This chain joins TRBV2 and TRBJ2-1; perhaps TRBD2 as D (5 bases). Germline CDR1 and CDR2: SNHLY and FYNNEI. Trimming took 8 bases from V and 3 from J, leaving 14 bases between them. CDR3 size: 14 residues. The chain's CDR3 is CASSSPLGYNEQFF. CDR3 sequence (DNA): TGTGCCAGCTCTAGCCCCCTCGGCTACAATGAGCAGTTCTTC.

This clonotype occurred many times. The V call is TRBV12-3 or TRBV12-4, the J call TRBJ1-2, with 7 bases that match TRBD1. This CDR3 contains 14 residues. Germline trimming cut 0 bases from V and 4 bases from J; bases unmatched to any gene: 2. The CDR3: CASSLADRIYGYTF. CDR3 sequence (DNA): TGTGCCAGCAGTTTAGCGGACAGGATCTATGGCTACACCTTC.